A selection of T cell receptor beta chains follows, all from one sample in a study of siplizumab effects on memory and regulatory T cells. Data came from immunoSEQ multiplex PCR; TCRdb stores just in-frame clones and leaves some out. Of 85,000 to 95,000 clones in the sample, approximately 95% were seen once. Material for sequencing was non-Treg CD4+ T cells sorted from blood. The receptors were sampled from a human donor in good health. Both conserved end residues are part of each CDR3. D genes are given only for firm matches. Rows may omit the clone size; those that give it use once, few, many or a size class.

J gene | V gene | clone size | D gene | CDR3 protein | CDR3 DNA
TRBJ2-5 | TRBV6-5 | . | . | CASSVPSETQYF | TGTGCCAGCAGTGTTCCTTCGGAGACCCAGTACTTC
TRBJ1-1 | TRBV9 | . | . | CASSVVNTEAFF | TGTGCCAGCAGCGTGGTGAACACTGAAGCTTTCTTT
TRBJ2-3 | TRBV27 | . | TRBD1 | CASSLRTGHTDTQYF | TGTGCCAGCAGTTTACGGACAGGTCACACAGATACGCAGTATTTT
TRBJ2-6 | TRBV6-5 | . | . | CASSYLQFSGANVLTF | TGTGCCAGCAGTTACCTTCAGTTCTCTGGGGCCAACGTCCTGACTTTC
TRBJ2-1 | TRBV11-3 | . | TRBD2 | CASSPGGSGRRNEQFF | TGTGCCAGCAGCCCCGGGGGGAGCGGGAGGCGAAATGAGCAGTTCTTC
TRBJ2-2 | TRBV6-5 | once | TRBD1 | CASSLVRGRGTGELFF | TGTGCCAGCAGTTTGGTCAGGGGGAGAGGCACCGGGGAGCTGTTTTTT
TRBJ1-1 | TRBV5-1 | . | TRBD1 | CASSPDRGLAFF | TGCGCCAGCAGCCCAGACAGGGGGCTAGCTTTCTTT
TRBJ2-3 | TRBV4-2 | . | TRBD2 | CASSQDARLAGGQDTQYF | TGTGCCAGCAGCCAAGATGCCCGTTTAGCGGGGGGGCAAGATACGCAGTATTTT
TRBJ2-4 | TRBV6-1 | . | TRBD2 | CASVAGVLNIQYF | TGTGCCTCCGTGGCGGGAGTTCTAAACATTCAGTACTTC
TRBJ1-1 | TRBV5-1 | . | . | CASNAVPLGGTEAFF | TGCGCCAGCAATGCGGTTCCCCTGGGTGGCACTGAAGCTTTCTTT
TRBJ2-5 | TRBV7-7 | . | TRBD2 | CASSQLAGAETQYF | TGTGCTAGCAGCCAACTAGCGGGAGCAGAGACCCAGTACTTC
TRBJ2-2 | TRBV30 | . | . | CAWSGNRAARNTGELFF | TGTGCCTGGAGTGGGAATCGGGCGGCCCGGAACACCGGGGAGCTGTTTTTT
TRBJ2-2 | TRBV18 | once | . | CASSSSQGRTGELFF | TGTGCCAGCTCATCAAGCCAGGGACGAACCGGGGAGCTGTTTTTT
TRBJ2-1 | TRBV18 | . | . | CASSVTSYNEQFF | TGTGCCAGCTCCGTCACTAGCTACAATGAGCAGTTCTTC
TRBJ1-2 | TRBV6-1 | . | . | CASRMRTATNYGYTF | TGTGCCAGCAGGATGAGGACAGCTACTAACTATGGCTACACCTTC
TRBJ1-1 | TRBV5-1 | . | TRBD1 | CASSRTGAWTEAFF | TGCGCCAGCAGCAGAACAGGGGCTTGGACTGAAGCTTTCTTT
TRBJ1-5 | TRBV7-2 | . | . | CASSNRGVGNQPQHF | TGTGCCAGCAGCAACCGGGGGGTTGGCAATCAGCCCCAGCATTTT
TRBJ2-7 | TRBV4-1 | . | TRBD1 | CASSLGQGGFYEQYF | TGCGCCAGCAGCCTCGGACAGGGAGGTTTTTACGAGCAGTACTTC
TRBJ1-2 | TRBV5-1 | . | TRBD1 | CASSFTDLWTGGRREHGYTF | TGCGCCAGCAGCTTCACCGACCTATGGACAGGGGGGAGAAGGGAGCATGGCTACACCTTC
TRBJ2-3 | TRBV9 | . | TRBD2 | CASSVGTTSGRADTQYF | TGTGCCAGCAGCGTAGGGACTACTAGCGGGAGGGCAGATACGCAGTATTTT
TRBJ1-1 | TRBV5-1 | . | . | CASKGPMNTEAFF | TGCGCCAGCAAGGGTCCCATGAACACTGAAGCTTTCTTT
TRBJ1-5 | TRBV5-4 | . | . | CASSLGGDGNQPQHF | TGTGCCAGCAGCTTGGGGGGGGATGGCAATCAGCCCCAGCATTTT
TRBJ2-2 | TRBV13 | . | . | CASSLNQGPGELFF | TGTGCCAGCAGCTTAAATCAGGGTCCCGGGGAGCTGTTTTTT
TRBJ1-1 | TRBV4-1 | few | . | CASSQPGRMNTEAFF | TGCGCCAGCAGCCAACCGGGCCGGATGAACACTGAAGCTTTCTTT
TRBJ2-7 | TRBV29-1 | . | TRBD2 | CSARLAGGGSYEQYF | TGCAGCGCCCGACTAGCGGGAGGCGGCTCCTACGAGCAGTACTTC
TRBJ1-1 | TRBV7-3 | . | . | CASSLSGNTEAFF | TGTGCCAGCAGCTTATCGGGTAACACTGAAGCTTTCTTT
TRBJ2-2 | TRBV7-2 | once | TRBD1 | CASSYRGNTGELFF | TGTGCCAGCAGCTACAGGGGGAACACCGGGGAGCTGTTTTTT
TRBJ1-2 | TRBV7-2 | . | . | CASSLVQGDYGYTF | TGTGCCAGCAGCTTAGTGCAGGGTGACTATGGCTACACCTTC
TRBJ1-2 | TRBV28 | . | . | CASKSINYGYTF | TGTGCCAGCAAATCCATTAACTATGGCTACACCTTC
TRBJ2-7 | TRBV7-6 | . | TRBD1 | CASSSPGTGSEQYF | TGTGCCAGCAGCTCTCCCGGGACAGGGAGTGAGCAGTACTTC
TRBJ2-2 | TRBV18 | . | . | CASSPRADTGELFF | TGTGCCAGCTCACCGAGGGCAGACACCGGGGAGCTGTTTTTT
TRBJ1-2 | TRBV11-2 | . | . | CASSPRRGGTNYGYTF | TGTGCCAGCAGCCCTAGGCGGGGGGGCACTAACTATGGCTACACCTTC
TRBJ1-3 | TRBV5-1 | . | . | CASSLDPRAFSGNTIYF | TGCGCCAGCAGCTTGGACCCCCGTGCGTTCTCTGGAAACACCATATATTTT
TRBJ2-1 | TRBV6-6 | . | TRBD2 | CASSKGTSGSIDEQFF | TGTGCCAGCAGTAAAGGGACTAGCGGGAGCATAGACGAGCAGTTCTTC
TRBJ2-3 | TRBV9 | few | TRBD2 | CASSPQAGGPSGDTQYF | TGTGCCAGCAGCCCCCAAGCGGGGGGGCCTTCAGGAGATACGCAGTATTTT
TRBJ1-5 | TRBV27 | . | TRBD1 | CASRWGQQPQHF | TGTGCCAGCAGGTGGGGACAGCAGCCCCAGCATTTT
TRBJ2-7 | TRBV11-1 | . | . | CASSYYGKDSYEQYF | TGTGCCAGCAGCTACTATGGAAAGGACAGCTACGAGCAGTACTTC
TRBJ2-7 | TRBV21-1 | . | . | CASSRRQGAEGYEQYF | TGTGCCAGCAGCCGTCGACAGGGGGCGGAAGGCTACGAGCAGTACTTC
TRBJ2-7 | TRBV7-2 | . | TRBD1 | CASREEDWTGIYEQYF | TGTGCCAGCAGAGAAGAGGATTGGACAGGGATTTACGAGCAGTACTTC
TRBJ2-1 | TRBV6-5 | . | . | CASSYGTPSYNEQFF | TGTGCCAGCAGTTACGGGACACCCTCCTACAATGAGCAGTTCTTC
TRBJ2-1 | TRBV2 | . | . | CASSESGSGEQFF | TGTGCCAGCAGTGAAAGTGGGAGCGGTGAGCAGTTCTTC
TRBJ1-2 | TRBV19 | . | TRBD1 | CASRTRDRGLAYGYTF | TGTGCCAGTAGAACCCGGGACAGGGGGCTCGCATATGGCTACACCTTC
TRBJ2-3 | TRBV27 | . | TRBD2 | CASSFTASGGANTQYF | TGTGCCAGCAGTTTTACCGCTAGCGGGGGGGCAAATACGCAGTATTTT
TRBJ2-6 | TRBV11-3 | . | . | CASSFGGSGANVLTF | TGTGCCAGCAGCTTCGGGGGCTCTGGGGCCAACGTCCTGACTTTC
TRBJ1-1 | TRBV20-1 | . | . | CSARGNTEAFF | TGCAGTGCTAGGGGAAACACTGAAGCTTTCTTT
TRBJ2-7 | TRBV18 | . | TRBD1 | CASSPGQAGLEQYF | TGTGCCAGCTCACCTGGACAGGCGGGTCTCGAGCAGTACTTC
TRBJ2-3 | TRBV6-5 | . | . | CARPGPQRTDTQYF | TGTGCCAGACCGGGACCCCAGAGGACAGATACGCAGTATTTT
TRBJ1-1 | TRBV10-3 | . | . | CAVTRQVKNTEAFF | TGTGCCGTTACGAGGCAAGTGAAGAACACTGAAGCTTTCTTT
TRBJ2-7 | TRBV5-1 | . | TRBD2 | CASSLDGGRVDEQYF | TGCGCCAGCAGCTTGGACGGCGGGAGAGTCGACGAGCAGTACTTC
TRBJ2-1 | TRBV30 | . | TRBD2 | CAWSVLAGGPGEQFF | TGTGCCTGGAGTGTACTGGCGGGAGGGCCGGGAGAGCAGTTCTTC